A single sample gave rise to the 11 T cell receptor beta chains below, sequenced in a study of T-cell memory formation after mild COVID-19. TCRdb processed the 5' RACE reads anew with MiXCR; each CDR3 protein has one entry. The sample yields 250,000 to 350,000 distinct CDR3 sequences, 15% to 20% seen once. The specimen was PBMCs or a T cell subset sorted from them (not recorded which). These receptors originate from a man between 18 and 29 years old who had mild COVID-19 (a few samples of this study predate the infection). Cell type and time point are not known.

This clonotype was seen only a few times. The V call is TRBV5-4, the J call TRBJ2-7; 10 positions agree with TRBD1. CDR3 size: 12 residues. CDR1 SGHNT and CDR2 YYREEE come from the germline V gene (reference sequence). CDR3 nucleotides: TGTGTGACGGGACAGGGGTCCCACGAGCAGTACTTC. Its translation: CVTGQGSHEQYF.

This clonotype has just a few counts. This rearrangement joins TRBV7-9 to TRBJ2-7, with TRBD1 matching over 11 bases. This CDR3 region has 18 residues. Germline V gives CDR1 SEHNR, CDR2 FQNEAQ (reference sequence). V lost 4 bases, J lost 2 bases, and 13 bases stayed unmatched. The CDR3 here is CASSSQDFGTGGPYEQYF. CDR3 coding DNA: TGTGCCAGCAGCTCCCAGGACTTCGGGACAGGGGGTCCCTACGAGCAGTACTTC.

This chain uses TRBV6-5 with TRBJ1-1; D is unresolved. CDR3 length equals 13 residues. Germline loops: CDR1 MNHEY, CDR2 SVGAGI. Trimming took off 6 bases at V and 6 bases at J, with 14 bases between the two ends. CDR3: CASREGPGPEAFF. CDR3 DNA sequence: TGTGCCAGCAGAGAAGGGCCTGGCCCTGAAGCTTTCTTT.

This clonotype was seen only a few times. The chain links TRBV11-2 to TRBJ2-3; maybe TRBD2 (5 bases). The CDR3 runs 16 residues. V was clipped by 5 bases and J by 2 bases, with 17 bases between them. In germline, CDR1 is SGHAT, CDR2 FQNNGV. CDR3 residues: CASSVFEISATDTQYF. Written as DNA, the CDR3 is TGTGCCAGCAGCGTGTTCGAGATTAGCGCCACAGATACGCAGTATTTT.

The chain recombines TRBV30 with TRBJ2-1, with a weak D call TRBD2 (6 bases). CDR3 size: 13 residues. Germline V gene lookup returns CDR1 GTSNPN and CDR2 SVGIG (reference sequence). CDR3 nucleotide sequence: TGTGCTTTAGGTAGGCTAGCGAGCAATGAGCAGTTCTTC. Translating gives CALGRLASNEQFF.

This CDR3 reads CASSGDRVGAFF. The CDR3 bases are TGTGCCAGCAGTGGAGACAGGGTGGGTGCTTTCTTT. V gene TRBV28 combines with J gene TRBJ1-1, with TRBD1 matching over 7 bases. The CDR3 covers 12 residues. Germline V gene lookup returns CDR1 MDHEN and CDR2 SYDVKM. The J segment lost 11 bases and the V segment lost 5 bases, leaving 8 bases of the junction unmatched.

The chain joins TRBV5-6 to TRBJ1-1; 9 bases fit TRBD1. The V segment lost 4 bases and the J segment 5 bases; nucleotides outside the gene matches: 9. This CDR3 is 15 amino acids long. Germline CDR1 reads SGHDT; CDR2 reads YYEEEE. This CDR3 is CASSPSQTGGTEAFF. In DNA, the CDR3 is TGTGCCAGCAGCCCCTCCCAGACAGGGGGAACTGAAGCTTTCTTT.

This clonotype has just a few counts. The CDR3 sequence: CASSFIRRQGFNTEAFF. The CDR3 DNA reads as TGTGCCAGCAGTTTTATAAGGCGACAGGGGTTCAACACTGAAGCTTTCTTT. The chain employs TRBV12-3 or TRBV12-4 and TRBJ1-1, with 8 bases lining up with TRBD1. The CDR3 consists of 17 residues. V gave up 3 bases and J gave up 2 bases; unmatched junction bases: 11.

This chain links TRBV29-1 with TRBJ2-3; a possible D gene is TRBD2 (6 bases). With 4 bases removed from V and 4 bases from J, the gap between germline ends came to 9 bases. The CDR3 covers 12 residues. The germline V gene encodes CDR1 SQVTM and CDR2 ANQGSEA. Here the CDR3 DNA reads TGCAGCGTTGGTCCGGGGGCAGATACGCAGTATTTT. It encodes CSVGPGADTQYF.

The genes are TRBV7-8 and TRBJ2-7, with TRBD1 matching 9 bases. The CDR3 consists of 15 residues. V was clipped by 5 bases and J by 3 bases; unmatched bases: 8. Germline V gives CDR1 SGHVS, CDR2 FQNEAQ. CDR3 DNA sequence: TGTGCCAGCAGCCCCCCCGGGACAGGGTTCTACGAGCAGTACTTC. Translation gives CASSPPGTGFYEQYF.

In its sample, this clonotype was seen a few times. The chain links TRBV10-3 to TRBJ1-4; D gene ambiguous. CDR3 length equals 13 residues. Trimming left V 4 bases short and J 7 bases short, with 10 bases between. The germline V gene encodes CDR1 ENHRY and CDR2 SYGVKD. CDR3 sequence reads: CAISVRVAEKLFF. The CDR3 DNA reads as TGTGCCATCAGTGTCCGGGTGGCTGAAAAACTGTTTTTT.